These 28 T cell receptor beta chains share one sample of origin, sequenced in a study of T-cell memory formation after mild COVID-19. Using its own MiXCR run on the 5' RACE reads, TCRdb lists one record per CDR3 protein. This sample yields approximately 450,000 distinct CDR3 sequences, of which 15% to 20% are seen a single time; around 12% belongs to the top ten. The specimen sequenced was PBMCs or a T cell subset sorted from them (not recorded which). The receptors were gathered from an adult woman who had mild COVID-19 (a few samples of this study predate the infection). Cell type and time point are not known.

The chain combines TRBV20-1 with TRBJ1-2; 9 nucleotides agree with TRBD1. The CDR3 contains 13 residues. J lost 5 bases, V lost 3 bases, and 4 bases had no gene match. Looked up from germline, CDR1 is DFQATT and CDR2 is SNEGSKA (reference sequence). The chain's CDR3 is CSARTGGSYGYTF. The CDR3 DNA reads TGCAGTGCTAGGACAGGGGGTTCTTATGGCTACACCTTC.

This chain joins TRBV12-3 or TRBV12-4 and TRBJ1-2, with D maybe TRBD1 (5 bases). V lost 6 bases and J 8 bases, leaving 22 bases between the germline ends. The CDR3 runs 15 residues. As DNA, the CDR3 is TGTGCCAGCAGCCCTCGTGAGGGGCTCCTTAGGGGCTACACCTTC. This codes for CASSPREGLLRGYTF.

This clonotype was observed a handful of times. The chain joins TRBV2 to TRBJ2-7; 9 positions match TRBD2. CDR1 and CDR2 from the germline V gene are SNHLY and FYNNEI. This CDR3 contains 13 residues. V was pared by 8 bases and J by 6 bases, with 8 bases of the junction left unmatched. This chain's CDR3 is CASCAGGPSEQYF. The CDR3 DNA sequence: TGTGCCAGCTGTGCGGGAGGGCCTAGCGAGCAGTACTTC.

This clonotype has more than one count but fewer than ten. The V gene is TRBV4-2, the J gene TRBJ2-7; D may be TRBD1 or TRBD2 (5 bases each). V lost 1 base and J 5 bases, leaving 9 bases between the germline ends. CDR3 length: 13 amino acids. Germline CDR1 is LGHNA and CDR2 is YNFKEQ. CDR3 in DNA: TGTGCCAGCAGCCAAGCGAGGGGCCACGAGCAGTACTTC. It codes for CASSQARGHEQYF.

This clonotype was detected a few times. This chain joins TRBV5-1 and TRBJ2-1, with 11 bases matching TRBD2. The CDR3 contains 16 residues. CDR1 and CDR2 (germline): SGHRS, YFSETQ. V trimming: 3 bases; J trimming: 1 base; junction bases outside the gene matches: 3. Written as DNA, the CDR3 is TGCGCCAGCAGCTCCTCTAGCGGGGGGTCCTACAATGAGCAGTTCTTC. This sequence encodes CASSSSSGGSYNEQFF.

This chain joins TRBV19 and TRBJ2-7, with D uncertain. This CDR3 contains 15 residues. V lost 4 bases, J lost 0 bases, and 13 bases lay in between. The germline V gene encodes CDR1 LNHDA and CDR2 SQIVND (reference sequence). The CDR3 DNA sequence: TGTGCCAGTAGTAGGGATCCAGCCAGCTCCTACGAGCAGTACTTC. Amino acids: CASSRDPASSYEQYF.

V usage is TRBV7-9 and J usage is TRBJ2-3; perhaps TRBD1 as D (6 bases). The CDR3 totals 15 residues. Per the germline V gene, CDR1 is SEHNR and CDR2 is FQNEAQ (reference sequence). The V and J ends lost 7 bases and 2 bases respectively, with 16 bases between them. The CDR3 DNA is TGTGCCAGCACTCTGAGGGCAGGGGTCACAGATACGCAGTATTTT. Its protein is CASTLRAGVTDTQYF.

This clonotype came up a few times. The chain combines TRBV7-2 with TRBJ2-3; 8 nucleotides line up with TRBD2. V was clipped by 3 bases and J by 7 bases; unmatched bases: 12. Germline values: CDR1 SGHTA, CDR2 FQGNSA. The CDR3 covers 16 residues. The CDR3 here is CASSLLAGGHLNTQYF. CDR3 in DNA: TGTGCCAGCAGCTTGCTTGCGGGAGGCCACCTGAATACGCAGTATTTT.

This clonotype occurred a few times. CDR3 residues: CASSPPGWAQETQYF. The DNA for the CDR3 is TGTGCCAGCAGCCCTCCTGGCTGGGCCCAAGAGACCCAGTACTTC. The chain is built from TRBV6-2 or TRBV6-3 and TRBJ2-5; D is uncertain. The CDR3 contains 15 residues. V was shortened by 6 bases and J by 1 base, with 15 bases between the two germline ends. The germline V gene has CDR1 MNHEY and CDR2 SVGEGT.

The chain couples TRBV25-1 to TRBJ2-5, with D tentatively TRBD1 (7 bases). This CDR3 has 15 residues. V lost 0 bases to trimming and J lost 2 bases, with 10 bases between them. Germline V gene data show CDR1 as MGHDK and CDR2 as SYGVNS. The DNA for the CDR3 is TGTGCCAGCAGTGAATACCCAGGGGGGCAAGAGACCCAGTACTTC. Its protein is CASSEYPGGQETQYF. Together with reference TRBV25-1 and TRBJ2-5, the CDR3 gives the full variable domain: EADIYQTPRYLVIGTGKKITLECSQTMGHDKMYWYQQDPGMELHLIHYSYGVNSTEKGDLSSESTVSRIRTEHFPLTLESARPSHTSQYLCASSEYPGGQETQYFGPGTRLLVL.

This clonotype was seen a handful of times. CDR3 residues: CASSPEGRDIQYF. The CDR3 DNA sequence: TGCGCCAGCAGCCCCGAAGGGAGGGACATTCAGTACTTC. The rearrangement links TRBV4-3 to TRBJ2-4; 7 positions agree with TRBD2. Trimming at V came to 4 bases and at J to 8 bases, leaving 5 bases not matched to a gene. This CDR3 is built from 13 residues. CDR1 and CDR2 (germline): LGHNA, YSLEER.

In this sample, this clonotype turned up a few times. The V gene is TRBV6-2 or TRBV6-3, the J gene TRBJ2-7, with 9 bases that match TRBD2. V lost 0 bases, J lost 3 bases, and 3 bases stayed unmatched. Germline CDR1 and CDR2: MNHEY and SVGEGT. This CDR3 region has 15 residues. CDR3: CASSYSGLASYEQYF. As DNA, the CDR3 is TGTGCCAGCAGTTACTCGGGACTAGCAAGCTACGAGCAGTACTTC.

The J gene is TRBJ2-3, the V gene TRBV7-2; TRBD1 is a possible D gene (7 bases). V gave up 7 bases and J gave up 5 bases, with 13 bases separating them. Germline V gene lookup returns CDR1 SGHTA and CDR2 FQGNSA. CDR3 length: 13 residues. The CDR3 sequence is CASTLRGVDTQYF. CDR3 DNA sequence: TGTGCCAGCACCCTCAGGGGGGTAGATACGCAGTATTTT.

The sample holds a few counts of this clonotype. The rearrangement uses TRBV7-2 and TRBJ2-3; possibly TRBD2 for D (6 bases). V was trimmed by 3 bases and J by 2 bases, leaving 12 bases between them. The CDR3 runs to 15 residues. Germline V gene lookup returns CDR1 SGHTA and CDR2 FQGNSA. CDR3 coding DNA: TGTGCCAGCAGCTTCCACGGGGGTCCCACAGATACGCAGTATTTT. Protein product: CASSFHGGPTDTQYF.

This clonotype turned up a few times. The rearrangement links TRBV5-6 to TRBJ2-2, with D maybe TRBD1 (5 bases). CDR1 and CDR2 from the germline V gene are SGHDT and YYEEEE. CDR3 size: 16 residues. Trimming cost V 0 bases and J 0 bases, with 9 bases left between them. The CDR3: CASSLGGGSNTGELFF. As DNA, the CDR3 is TGTGCCAGCAGCTTGGGGGGCGGATCGAACACCGGGGAGCTGTTTTTT. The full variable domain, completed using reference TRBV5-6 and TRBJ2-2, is DAGVTQSPTHLIKTRGQQVTLRCSPKSGHDTVSWYQQALGQGPQFIFQYYEEEERQRGNFPDRFSGHQFPNYSSELNVNALLLGDSALYLCASSLGGGSNTGELFFGEGSRLTVL.

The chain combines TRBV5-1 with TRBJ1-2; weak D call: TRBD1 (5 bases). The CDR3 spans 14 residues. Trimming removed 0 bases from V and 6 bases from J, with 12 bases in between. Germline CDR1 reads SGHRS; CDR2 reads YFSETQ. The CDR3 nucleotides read TGCGCCAGCAGCTTGGAGGGGCCGAGGGATGGCTACACCTTC. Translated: CASSLEGPRDGYTF.

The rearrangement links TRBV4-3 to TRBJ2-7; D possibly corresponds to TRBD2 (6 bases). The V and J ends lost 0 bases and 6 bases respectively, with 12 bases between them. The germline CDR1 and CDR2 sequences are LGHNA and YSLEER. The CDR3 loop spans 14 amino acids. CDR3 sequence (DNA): TGCGCCAGCAGCCAAGAGTTTCGGGGGATCGAGCAGTACTTC. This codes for CASSQEFRGIEQYF.

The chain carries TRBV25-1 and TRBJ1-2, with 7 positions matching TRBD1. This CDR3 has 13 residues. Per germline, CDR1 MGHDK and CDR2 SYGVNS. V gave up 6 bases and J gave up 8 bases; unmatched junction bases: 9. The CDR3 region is CASRQGIGSGYTF. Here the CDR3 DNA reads TGTGCCAGCAGACAGGGGATCGGTAGCGGCTACACCTTC.

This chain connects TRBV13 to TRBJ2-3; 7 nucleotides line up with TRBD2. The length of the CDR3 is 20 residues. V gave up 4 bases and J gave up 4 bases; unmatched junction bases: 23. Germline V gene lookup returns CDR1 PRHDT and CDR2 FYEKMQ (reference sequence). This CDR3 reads CASSSASRSGEGGGPDTQYF. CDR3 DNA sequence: TGTGCCAGCAGCTCCGCGTCAAGAAGCGGGGAAGGCGGTGGGCCAGATACGCAGTATTTT. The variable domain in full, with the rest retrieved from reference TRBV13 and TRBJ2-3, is AAGVIQSPRHLIKEKRETATLKCYPIPRHDTVYWYQQGPGQDPQFLISFYEKMQSDKGSIPDRFSAQQFSDYHSELNMSSLELGDSALYFCASSSASRSGEGGGPDTQYFGPGTRLTVL.

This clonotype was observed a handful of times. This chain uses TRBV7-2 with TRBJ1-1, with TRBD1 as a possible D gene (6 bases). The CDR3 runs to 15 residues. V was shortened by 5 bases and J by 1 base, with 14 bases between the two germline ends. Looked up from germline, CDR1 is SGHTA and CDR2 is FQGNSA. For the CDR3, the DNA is TGTGCCAGCAGCATTTCGGGACACAAGAACACTGAAGCTTTCTTT. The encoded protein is CASSISGHKNTEAFF.

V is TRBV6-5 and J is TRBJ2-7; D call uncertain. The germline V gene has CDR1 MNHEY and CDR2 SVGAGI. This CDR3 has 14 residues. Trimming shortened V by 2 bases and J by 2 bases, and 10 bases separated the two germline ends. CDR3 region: CASSYSNPAYEQYF. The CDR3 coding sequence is TGTGCCAGCAGTTACAGTAACCCTGCCTACGAGCAGTACTTC.

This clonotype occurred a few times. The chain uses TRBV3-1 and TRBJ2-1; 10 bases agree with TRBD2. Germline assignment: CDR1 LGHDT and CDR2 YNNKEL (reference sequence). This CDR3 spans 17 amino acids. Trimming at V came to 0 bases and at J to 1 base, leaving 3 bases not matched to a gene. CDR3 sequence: CASSQETSGTSYNEQFF. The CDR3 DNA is TGTGCCAGCAGCCAAGAAACTAGCGGGACATCCTACAATGAGCAGTTCTTC.

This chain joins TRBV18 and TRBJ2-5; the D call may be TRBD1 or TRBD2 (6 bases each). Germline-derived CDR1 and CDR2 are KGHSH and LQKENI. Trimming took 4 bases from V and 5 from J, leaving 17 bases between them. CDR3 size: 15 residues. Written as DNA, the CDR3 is TGTGCCAGCTCACGTCAACAGGGAGGCCGGGAGACCCAGTACTTC. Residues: CASSRQQGGRETQYF.

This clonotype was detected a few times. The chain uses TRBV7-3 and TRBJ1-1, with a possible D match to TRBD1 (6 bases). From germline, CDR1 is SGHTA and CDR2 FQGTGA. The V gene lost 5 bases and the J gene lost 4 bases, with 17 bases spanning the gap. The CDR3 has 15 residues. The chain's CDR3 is CASSQQGLGSTEAFF. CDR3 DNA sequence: TGTGCCAGCAGCCAACAGGGTCTCGGGTCCACTGAAGCTTTCTTT.

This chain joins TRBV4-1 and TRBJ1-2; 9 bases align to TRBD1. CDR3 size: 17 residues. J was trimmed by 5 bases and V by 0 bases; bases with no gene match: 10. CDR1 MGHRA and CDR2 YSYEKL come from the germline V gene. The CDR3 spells CASSQELGQGVWYGYTF. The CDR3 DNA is TGCGCCAGCAGCCAAGAATTGGGACAGGGTGTCTGGTATGGCTACACCTTC.

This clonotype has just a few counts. CDR3 amino acids: CASSLGFRGATEAFF. CDR3 sequence (DNA): TGCGCCAGCAGCTTAGGATTCAGGGGGGCAACTGAAGCTTTCTTT. V is TRBV5-1 and J is TRBJ1-1; 7 bases map to TRBD1. J was trimmed by 5 bases and V by 2 bases; bases with no gene match: 9. The germline gives CDR1 SGHRS, CDR2 YFSETQ. The CDR3 loop spans 15 amino acids.

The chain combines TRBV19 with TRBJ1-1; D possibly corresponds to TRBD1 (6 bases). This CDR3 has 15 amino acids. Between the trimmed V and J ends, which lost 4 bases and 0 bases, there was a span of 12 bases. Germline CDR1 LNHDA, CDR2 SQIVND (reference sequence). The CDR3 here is CASSTQGTMNTEAFF. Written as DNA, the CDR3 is TGTGCCAGTAGTACACAGGGTACCATGAACACTGAAGCTTTCTTT.

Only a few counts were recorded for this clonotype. The CDR3 reads CASSGAGGYNEQFF. The CDR3 DNA reads TGTGCCAGCAGTGGAGCGGGAGGTTACAATGAGCAGTTCTTC. The V call is TRBV6-2 or TRBV6-3, the J call TRBJ2-1, with 9 positions matching TRBD2. The CDR3 is 14 residues long. The V gene end was trimmed by 5 bases and the J gene end by 4 bases; junction bases not matched to a gene: 3. CDR1 is MNHEY and CDR2 is SVGEGT in the germline V gene.